Presented here are 2 T cell receptor beta chains from one specimen sequenced in a study of blood T cell repertoires in COVID-19. Assay used: immunoSEQ multiplex PCR; TCRdb lists only in-frame clones, some missing. This sample has roughly 180,000 clones, with approximately 77% found just once. The material sequenced was peripheral blood. These receptors all come from a woman aged 80 or over with active or convalescent COVID-19.

This clone was seen a single time. V usage is TRBV21-1 and J usage is TRBJ1-2. TRBV21-1 is designated a pseudogene. The CDR3 runs 14 residues. This CDR3 is CANIKAGVNYGYTF. The CDR3 region has the DNA TGTGCCAACATCAAGGCGGGGGTAAACTATGGCTACACCTTC.

The J gene is TRBJ2-1, the V gene TRBV7-9; a weak D match, TRBD2 (5 bases). The CDR3 contains 13 residues. Trimming stripped 4 bases from V and 6 bases from J, with 10 bases between. Germline CDR1 SEHNR, CDR2 FQNEAQ (reference sequence). This CDR3 is CASSSRTLNEQFF. For the CDR3, the DNA is TGTGCCAGCAGCTCGCGGACTCTCAATGAGCAGTTCTTC.